These 2 T cell receptor beta chains came from one sample sequenced in a study of T cells after yellow fever vaccination. Via MiXCR, TCRdb re-called the 5' RACE reads, giving one row per CDR3 protein. The repertoire holds about 340,000 distinct CDR3 sequences, with 7.5% to 9% as singletons. This material consisted of PBMCs, taken on the day of the first yellow fever vaccination. The receptors come from a man between 18 and 29 years old who received the YFV17D yellow fever vaccine.

This clonotype was detected only a few times. The V and J genes are TRBV4-3 and TRBJ2-1; weak D call: TRBD1 (6 bases). V gave up 1 base and J gave up 6 bases, with 7 bases separating them. This CDR3 has 13 amino acids. Germline-derived CDR1 and CDR2 are LGHNA and YSLEER. In DNA form, the CDR3 reads TGCGCCAGCAGCCAAGGCAGGGGCAATGAGCAGTTCTTC. Protein product: CASSQGRGNEQFF.

This clonotype was seen at least ten times. V usage is TRBV10-3 and J usage is TRBJ2-7; D unclear. V lost 2 bases, J lost 2 bases, and 4 bases lay in between. This CDR3 comprises 12 residues. CDR1 and CDR2 (germline): ENHRY, SYGVKD. DNA of the CDR3: TGTGCCATCAGTGAGGGAGCCTACGAGCAGTACGTC. Protein sequence: CAISEGAYEQYV.